The rows below give T cell receptor beta chains drawn from one sample of a study of T cell changes during pregnancy in multiple sclerosis. Produced via immunoSEQ multiplex PCR; TCRdb's table is partial and in-frame only. This table holds tens of thousands of clones, approximately 91% found once. Sequences were derived from peripheral blood, sampled in the second trimester of pregnancy. These receptors were obtained from a female donor with multiple sclerosis, enrolled in a pregnancy study. Both conserved end residues are part of each CDR3. Each record gives: CDR3 protein, CDR3 DNA, J gene, V gene, clone size, D gene. D genes are given only for firm matches. Size values are once, few and many counts, or a class for expanded clones, and some rows have none.

CAWSPLQGLNTEAFF TGTGCCTGGAGTCCCCTCCAGGGGCTCAACACTGAAGCTTTCTTT TRBJ1-1 TRBV30 few NA
CASSQVGRGHANGELFF TGCGCCAGCAGCCAAGTAGGCAGGGGGCACGCGAACGGGGAGCTGTTTTTT TRBJ2-2 TRBV4-3 NA TRBD1
CASSDWEETQYF TGTGCCAGCAGCGACTGGGAGGAGACCCAGTACTTC TRBJ2-5 TRBV9 NA NA
CASSVAENSGANVLTF TGTGCCAGCAGCGTAGCAGAAAACTCTGGGGCCAACGTCCTGACTTTC TRBJ2-6 TRBV9 NA NA
CASSIGLAGITGELFF TGCGCCAGCAGCATTGGACTAGCGGGGATCACCGGGGAGCTGTTTTTT TRBJ2-2 TRBV5-1 NA TRBD2
CAWNGGVAKNIQYF TGTGCCTGGAATGGGGGGGTAGCCAAAAACATTCAGTACTTC TRBJ2-4 TRBV30 NA TRBD2
CASSPGLYSNQPQHF TGCGCCAGCAGCCCGGGACTGTATAGCAATCAGCCCCAGCATTTT TRBJ1-5 TRBV4-1 NA NA
CARQDILYNEQFF TGTGCCAGGCAGGACATCTTATACAATGAGCAGTTCTTC TRBJ2-1 TRBV6-4 NA NA
CASSLSRDRYNEQFF TGTGCCAGCAGTCTATCCCGGGACAGGTACAATGAGCAGTTCTTC TRBJ2-1 TRBV6-1 NA TRBD1
CATSPSGGATDTQYF TGTGCCACCAGCCCTAGCGGGGGGGCCACAGATACGCAGTATTTT TRBJ2-3 TRBV15 NA TRBD2
CASSRTENIQYF TGTGCCAGCAGCCGGACAGAAAACATTCAGTACTTC TRBJ2-4 TRBV28 NA NA
CASSEGLNRNEQFF TGTGCCAGCAGTGAGGGACTGAATCGAAATGAGCAGTTCTTC TRBJ2-1 TRBV6-1 NA NA
CAWRLPAGPNEKLFF TGTGCCTGGAGGCTCCCTGCAGGTCCTAATGAAAAACTGTTTTTT TRBJ1-4 TRBV30 once NA
CASSALTSLPNGGFF TGTGCCAGCAGTGCGTTGACTAGCCTCCCAAATGGGGGGTTCTTC TRBJ2-1 TRBV2 few TRBD2
CASSPYMNTEAFF TGTGCCAGCTCACCGTACATGAACACTGAAGCTTTCTTT TRBJ1-1 TRBV18 NA NA
CASMRASRGELFF TGTGCCAGCATGCGGGCCAGCCGCGGGGAGCTGTTTTTT TRBJ2-2 TRBV7-2 NA NA
CASSLTADTQYF TGTGCCAGCAGTTTAACAGCAGATACGCAGTATTTT TRBJ2-3 TRBV28 NA NA
CASSFCNEDRGRKGPYEKLFF TGTGCCAGCAGCTTTTGCAACGAGGACAGGGGAAGAAAAGGACCCTATGAAAAACTGTTTTTT TRBJ1-4 TRBV7-3 NA TRBD1
CSVEDRGYNEKLFF TGCAGCGTTGAGGACAGGGGCTATAATGAAAAACTGTTTTTT TRBJ1-4 TRBV29-1 NA TRBD1
CASSLERVSGYTF TGTGCCAGCTCACTTGAGAGGGTCTCCGGCTACACCTTC TRBJ1-2 TRBV18 NA NA
CASSLQGGSTDTQYF TGTGCCAGCAGCTTACAGGGGGGTAGCACAGATACGCAGTATTTT TRBJ2-3 TRBV7-8 NA NA
CASSPRTGSYEQYF TGTGCCAGCTCACCACGGACGGGGTCCTACGAGCAGTACTTC TRBJ2-7 TRBV18 NA NA
CASSVEAGNTIYF TGTGCCAGCAGCGTCGAAGCCGGAAACACCATATATTTT TRBJ1-3 TRBV2 NA NA
CASSKPGLAGDYNEQFF TGTGCCAGCAGCAAACCGGGACTAGCGGGGGATTACAATGAGCAGTTCTTC TRBJ2-1 TRBV5-4 NA TRBD2
CASSAQGAGDIQYF TGTGCCAGCAGCGCGCAGGGGGCGGGGGACATTCAGTACTTC TRBJ2-4 TRBV5-4 NA NA
CASGTVLYNEQFF TGTGCCTCTGGGACAGTACTCTACAATGAGCAGTTCTTC TRBJ2-1 TRBV30 NA TRBD1
CASSRDRGADTQYF TGTGCCAGCAGTCGGGACAGGGGGGCAGATACGCAGTATTTT TRBJ2-3 TRBV6-6 NA TRBD1
CASSYGRQGYEQYF TGTGCCAGCAGTTACGGCCGTCAGGGCTACGAGCAGTACTTC TRBJ2-7 TRBV6-5 NA NA
CASSFRLAGGQPSIHTQYF TGTGCCAGCAGCTTTAGACTAGCGGGGGGCCAACCCTCGATTCATACGCAGTATTTT TRBJ2-3 TRBV7-6 NA TRBD2
CATSRAGTGLNTGELFF TGTGCCACCAGCAGAGCCGGGACAGGGCTGAACACCGGGGAGCTGTTTTTT TRBJ2-2 TRBV15 NA TRBD1
CASSSGTGVTNEKLFF TGTGCCAGCAGCTCCGGGACAGGGGTCACTAATGAAAAACTGTTTTTT TRBJ1-4 TRBV5-8 NA TRBD1
CASSRGPGLNNEQFF TGTGCCAGCTCACGAGGACCGGGACTAAACAATGAGCAGTTCTTC TRBJ2-1 TRBV18 NA TRBD2
CASSSLGGSGANVLTF TGTGCCAGCAGCTCCCTGGGGGGCTCTGGGGCCAACGTCCTGACTTTC TRBJ2-6 TRBV14 NA NA
CASSEGGGYTDTQYF TGTGCCAGCAGTGAGGGCGGGGGATACACAGATACGCAGTATTTT TRBJ2-3 TRBV6-4 NA TRBD2
CASSVGSAGATETQYF TGTGCCAGCAGCGTAGGGTCTGCGGGGGCGACGGAGACCCAGTACTTC TRBJ2-5 TRBV9 NA NA
CASSGATEAFF TGCGCCTCAAGTGGGGCCACTGAAGCTTTCTTT TRBJ1-1 TRBV4-1 few NA
CASSFMGQAEKLFF TGCGCCAGCAGCTTTATGGGACAGGCGGAAAAACTGTTTTTT TRBJ1-4 TRBV5-1 NA TRBD1
CASRLVNSAYEQYF TGTGCAAGTCGCTTAGTCAACAGTGCCTACGAGCAGTACTTC TRBJ2-7 TRBV12-2 NA NA
CASSPQGLVYGYTF TGTGCCAGCAGTCCCCAGGGACTGGTATATGGCTACACCTTC TRBJ1-2 TRBV28 NA NA
CASSPGTGSSYEQYF TGTGCCAGCTCTCCCGGGACAGGGTCCTCCTACGAGCAGTACTTC TRBJ2-7 TRBV18 NA TRBD1
CASSLAVGRSYNSPLHF TGTGCCAGCAGCTTAGCGGTGGGCCGTTCCTATAATTCACCCCTCCACTTT TRBJ1-6 TRBV7-9 NA NA
CAISESKSGTEAFF TGTGCCATCAGTGAGTCGAAGAGTGGCACTGAAGCTTTCTTT TRBJ1-1 TRBV10-3 NA NA